This T cell receptor beta chain was recorded in a study of CD8 T cells in Susac syndrome (dated by TCRdb to the late 2010s). With regard to the full study: The study used repertoire sequencing to test whether antigen drove CD8+ T cell activation and differentiation in Susac syndrome. The study compared CD8+ T cell repertoire clonality among over ten healthy donors, around 14 Susac syndrome patients and roughly 16 multiple sclerosis patients. What the work shows at the level of the full study, not this receptor alone: The number of individuals in the TCR sequencing and HLA analysis was recognized as being relatively small.

This clonotype has a handful of counts. The antigen it binds to is not known. Base qualities are missing; no much larger clone stands one base away. RNA was extracted using the RNeasy kit, and about 0.5 to 1 ug of the RNA was reverse transcribed with random hexamers. The immunoSEQ multiplex PCR assay, which covers 54 Vbeta and 13 Jbeta segments, was used to amplify TCR beta CDR3 regions. PCR amplification bias was corrected using a synthetic template baseline for primer optimization and computational correction. The study's processing was this. Reads were assigned to V, D and J genes according to IMGT and analyzed in immunoSEQ Analyzer, with only productive sequences retained. Clonality was computed as one minus Shannon entropy normalized by log2 of the number of productive unique sequences. For each patient and control, public and private clones were evaluated among the 100 most prevalent clones. Clones were defined as Susac-specific when absent from the healthy and MS cohorts, from over a thousand published viral clones and from other ImmuneACCESS disease sequences. TCRdb trimmed public reads at Q25 via fastp, called clones via MiXCR and kept in-frame beta chains. CDR3 protein sequences are deduplicated, and each keeps its most common genes and DNA. For this entry, the V and J calls and clone size follow TCRdb and not the study's own pipeline. Within this sample are some 47,000 distinct CDR3 sequences, with 80% to 95% of them counted one time only. The biggest ten clones account for roughly 0.4% of the sample.

V is clipped by 4 bases and J by 0 bases, and the sequence between their germline boundaries is 10 bases long. According to the germline V gene (reference sequence), CDR1 reads SEHNR and CDR2 reads FQNEAQ. CDR3 length: 14 amino acids, cysteine to phenylalanine. Left in the record is the CDR3 DNA by itself, 42 bases read in frame from the first base. Peripheral blood CD8+ and CD4+ T cells from healthy donors, Susac syndrome patients and multiple sclerosis patients were profiled by high-throughput TCR beta sequencing. Healthy donors were age- and sex-matched controls. Bulk CD8+ and CD4+ T cells were purified magnetically by negative isolation, whereas CD8+ TEMRA cells were enriched by FACS. Blood was collected in EDTA tubes and processed within 24 hours, with PBMCs isolated through density gradient centrifugation. PBMCs intended for TCR sequencing were cryopreserved in liquid nitrogen and thawed later in a water bath at 37 degrees C. Purity of sorted or isolated CD4+, CD8+ and CD8+ TEMRA cells was at least 90%.

The chain is made from TRBV7-9 and TRBJ2-7, with a tentative D gene TRBD1 over 6 matching bases. Sequencing was done on a sample of CD8+ T cells from PBMCs. The source is a human donor in good health. CDR3 sequence: CASSSTGRSYEQYF. The nucleotide sequence reads as follows: TGTGCCAGCAGCTCAACAGGGCGCTCCTACGAGCAGTACTTC.